This T cell receptor (beta chain) was captured in a study of long-term antiretroviral therapy in people with HIV. Researchers report immunoSEQ v3.0 was run at survey level. Here immunoSEQ multiplex PCR was the method, and the copy in TCRdb shows in-frame clones only, minus some. The table has under 25,000 clones, just over 85% seen once. Germline CDR1 MNHNY, CDR2 SVGAGI (reference sequence). There are 13 residues in the CDR3. The V and J ends lost 6 bases and 0 bases respectively, with 6 bases between them. This clonotype originated in a man in his sixties with HIV. The rearrangement uses TRBV6-6 and TRBJ1-5, with unresolved D. The material was unsorted PBMCs, obtained 1.3 years after starting antiretroviral therapy. CDR3 sequence reads: CASRDDSNQPQHF. Written as DNA, the CDR3 is TGTGCCAGCAGAGATGATAGCAATCAGCCCCAGCATTTT.